These T cell receptor beta chains were read from a single sample in a study of metastatic and nonmetastatic thyroid tumors. TCRdb redid the clone calls on the PCR reads using MiXCR. The sample has 12,000 or so clones, 31% seen once; the top ten hold more than 10%. The sequenced sample consisted of tumor tissue. The receptors derive from a female donor with papillary thyroid cancer or a benign thyroid nodule (not recorded which). Some clones in this sample may be carry-over from other donors' samples. The CDR3 runs from the conserved cysteine through the conserved F or W. D genes are given only for firm matches.

TRBJ1-1 - TRBV3-1 CASSQGMGELNTEAFF
TRBJ1-2 - TRBV6-1 CASSLITDVNYGYTF
TRBJ2-3 - TRBV6-2/TRBV6-3 CASSGGLGTDTQYF
TRBJ2-7 - TRBV11-1 CASSQRPRQGGVEQYF
TRBJ2-7 TRBD2 TRBV20-1 CSAFSASGSSYEQYF
TRBJ2-3 TRBD1 TRBV11-1 CASSPPTGVRATDTQYF
TRBJ2-1 - TRBV5-4 CASSFEGGKGGQFF
TRBJ2-1 TRBD2 TRBV6-1 CASSTQAGVANEQFF
TRBJ1-3 TRBD1 TRBV7-2 CASSLAFQGATSSGNTIYF
TRBJ2-5 - TRBV3-1 CASSQGRVIETQYF
TRBJ1-6 - TRBV12-3/TRBV12-4 CASSSLGGTINSPLHF
TRBJ1-6 - TRBV11-2 CASSFPGDSPLHF
TRBJ2-2 - TRBV5-6 CASSWGRTLDTGELFF
TRBJ2-3 - TRBV7-7 CASSLRTDKQYF
TRBJ1-5 - TRBV4-3 CASSQDSVGGCNQPQHF
TRBJ2-7 TRBD1 TRBV30 CAWSVGTGRGSEQYF
TRBJ2-1 TRBD2 TRBV14 CASSQVTSGTNEQFF
TRBJ2-6 TRBD2 TRBV7-2 CAGSLRLAGVVLTF
TRBJ2-1 - TRBV3-1 CASRSLTDNEQFF
TRBJ1-1 - TRBV5-1 CASSYVGTPNTEAFF
TRBJ2-1 TRBD1 TRBV7-7 CASSLGTGGMNEQFF
TRBJ2-7 - TRBV5-1 CASTHPGAGEQYF
TRBJ1-5 - TRBV30 CACDGGSYQPQHF
TRBJ2-7 - TRBV7-2 CASSPAGLREQYF
TRBJ2-7 - TRBV27 CASSFRGAYEQYF
TRBJ2-5 TRBD1 TRBV4-1 CASSLQDRGTETQYF
TRBJ1-2 TRBD1 TRBV7-2 CASSLRTGYGYTF
TRBJ2-7 TRBD2 TRBV28 CASRGGTSGSYEQYF
TRBJ1-1 TRBD1 TRBV20-1 CSANSRGLSNTEVFF
TRBJ2-6 - TRBV2 CASSVRTGANVLTF
TRBJ1-6 - TRBV13 CASSLDGRSRDPLHF
TRBJ2-4 TRBD2 TRBV12-3/TRBV12-4 CASSLASGIELAKNIQYF
TRBJ2-1 TRBD2 TRBV11-2 CASSLSAGGHNEQFF
TRBJ2-1 TRBD1 TRBV9 CASSVRQGAWNEQFF
TRBJ2-3 - TRBV11-3 CASTPRGDDADTQYF
TRBJ2-1 TRBD2 TRBV6-5 CASSSRLAGGPSEQFF
TRBJ2-2 - TRBV5-1 CASSLGQSGGELFF
TRBJ2-2 - TRBV12-3/TRBV12-4 CASSNSQNTGELFF
TRBJ2-5 - TRBV6-2/TRBV6-3 CASSYLQLAPQDTQYF
TRBJ1-1 TRBD1 TRBV6-4 CASSPSGQGPEAFF
TRBJ2-3 - TRBV18 CASSPGFGLGADTQYF
TRBJ1-6 - TRBV20-1 CSARMGGIDYNSPLHF
TRBJ1-1 TRBD1 TRBV2 CASIVGTANTEAFF
TRBJ1-4 - TRBV28 CASSLTGFDATNEKLFF
TRBJ1-2 - TRBV30 CAWSMVASVANYGYTF
TRBJ1-6 - TRBV7-3 CASSLSAANNSPLHF
TRBJ2-7 - TRBV5-1 CASSLDGGLREQYF
TRBJ2-5 - TRBV2 CASSQGGVGETQYF
TRBJ2-7 - TRBV7-3 CASILSGGSAYEQYF
TRBJ2-1 - TRBV18 CASSPLGRDEQFF
TRBJ2-7 - TRBV5-6 CASSPRPPYEQYF
TRBJ2-7 - TRBV6-2/TRBV6-3 CASSYYREASYEQYF
TRBJ2-7 - TRBV6-1 CASRQIDRTTTEQYF
TRBJ2-1 - TRBV29-1 CSVEGTDYNEQFF
TRBJ1-1 - TRBV20-1 CSARLTSAFNQMNTEAFF
TRBJ1-2 - TRBV7-9 CASRTGTQYGYTF
TRBJ1-2 - TRBV11-1 CASSPALTENYGYTF
TRBJ2-3 TRBD2 TRBV5-1 CASSATSGRVDTQYF
TRBJ1-1 - TRBV5-1 CASSLAAVMNTEAFF